The 10 T cell receptor beta chains reported below all come from one sample, sequenced in a study of liver allograft versus peripheral blood T cells. Looking at the study overall: Within transplanted livers, the T cell receptor repertoires were examined and compared against the repertoires present in the peripheral blood of liver transplant recipients.

One entry per CDR3 protein results from TCRdb running MiXCR on the reads. Among a few thousand distinct CDR3 sequences, approximately 15% were seen once, and the ten largest hold about 3%. The receptors were sampled from a human patient who had a liver transplant. Some of these T cells may belong to the graft donor.

By proportion, this clonotype is medium-sized. The V call is TRBV6-2 or TRBV6-3, the J call TRBJ1-1, with 7 bases lining up with TRBD1. CDR3 length equals 18 residues. V was clipped by 5 bases and J by 4 bases; unmatched bases: 19. Germline assignment: CDR1 MNHEY and CDR2 SVGEGT. The CDR3 loop reads CASSTGTLRGSAFTEAFF. In DNA form, the CDR3 reads TGTGCCAGCAGTACCGGTACGCTCAGGGGGTCGGCGTTCACTGAAGCTTTCTTT.

The V gene is TRBV11-2, the J gene TRBJ2-7; TRBD1 matches at 9 bases. The V and J ends lost 5 bases and 3 bases, in that order; junction bases with no gene match: 8. Germline lookup yields CDR1 SGHAT and CDR2 FQNNGV. The CDR3 covers 15 residues. CDR3 in DNA: TGTGCCAGCAGCACCCTACCGGGACAGGGCTACGAGCAGTACTTC. Translation: CASSTLPGQGYEQYF.

This clonotype was counted between two and nine times. V usage is TRBV7-2 and J usage is TRBJ2-1, with a possible D match to TRBD2 (6 bases). This CDR3 is 17 amino acids long. The V gene's germline CDR1 is SGHTA and CDR2 FQGNSA. V was trimmed by 3 bases and J by 9 bases, leaving 24 bases between them. CDR3 in amino acids: CASSLRGGPGEVGEQFF. The CDR3 DNA follows: TGTGCCAGCAGCTTGCGGGGCGGGCCGGGCGAAGTCGGTGAGCAGTTCTTC. Complete variable domain (other parts from reference TRBV7-2 and TRBJ2-1): GAGVSQSPSNKVTEKGKDVELRCDPISGHTALYWYRQSLGQGLEFLIYFQGNSAPDKSGLPSDRFSAERTGGSVSTLTIQRTQQEDSAVYLCASSLRGGPGEVGEQFFGPGTRLTVL.

This chain connects TRBV15 to TRBJ1-1, with unresolved D. There are 14 residues in the CDR3. CDR1 is LNHNV, CDR2 YYDKDF, per germline (reference sequence). V lost 3 bases, J lost 1 base, and 9 bases lay in between. CDR3 residues: CATSRNSGNTEAFF. The CDR3 region has the DNA TGTGCCACCAGCAGGAACAGCGGGAACACTGAAGCTTTCTTT.

This clonotype is labeled as medium-sized. J is TRBJ1-1 and V is TRBV7-2, with unresolved D. The CDR3 is 13 amino acids. The germline V and J ends were trimmed by 2 bases and 4 bases, with 8 bases remaining between them. The germline gives CDR1 SGHTA, CDR2 FQGNSA. DNA of the CDR3: TGTGCCAGCAGCTTACGCAGAGGCACTGAAGCTTTCTTT. Protein sequence: CASSLRRGTEAFF.

The J gene is TRBJ1-5, the V gene TRBV19, with TRBD1 identical over 7 bases. V dropped 3 bases and J dropped 3; count of bases not matched to a gene: 8. Germline V gene sequence: CDR1 LNHDA, CDR2 SQIVND (reference sequence). This CDR3 contains 16 residues. The DNA of the CDR3 is TGTGCCAGTAGTATGGCAGGGGGGGGGTCCAATCAGCCCCAGCATTTT. Its translation: CASSMAGGGSNQPQHF.

CDR3 nucleotide sequence: TGTGCCTGGAGAATGTGGGGGGGCACTGAAGCTTTCTTT. Amino acid sequence: CAWRMWGGTEAFF. The chain couples TRBV30 to TRBJ1-1; D is perhaps TRBD1 (5 bases). This CDR3 is 13 amino acids long. Germline CDR1 GTSNPN, CDR2 SVGIG (reference sequence). The germline V and J ends were trimmed by 3 bases and 4 bases, with 12 bases remaining between them.

In its sample, this clonotype ranks as medium-sized. The V and J genes are TRBV14 and TRBJ1-6, with 7 bases matching TRBD1. With V trimmed by 0 bases and J by 8 bases, 4 bases remained unmatched. The CDR3 spans 15 residues. Looked up from germline, CDR1 is SGHDN and CDR2 is FVKESK. CDR3 residues: CASSQDGTAYSPLHF. The CDR3 nucleotides are TGTGCCAGCAGCCAAGACGGGACAGCTTATTCACCCCTCCACTTT.

By share, this clonotype counts as medium-sized. This chain links TRBV7-9 with TRBJ1-1, with a tentative D call TRBD1 (6 bases). The CDR3 consists of 15 residues. Germline V CDR1 and CDR2: SEHNR, FQNEAQ (reference sequence). V lost 1 base to trimming and J lost 4 bases, with 13 bases between them. For the CDR3, the DNA is TGTGCCAGCAGCTTAGGGGGGCAAAGGAGCACTGAAGCTTTCTTT. Amino acid sequence: CASSLGGQRSTEAFF. The full variable domain, rest sourced from reference TRBV7-9 and TRBJ1-1, is DTGVSQNPRHKITKRGQNVTFRCDPISEHNRLYWYRQTLGQGPEFLTYFQNEAQLEKSRLLSDRFSAERPKGSFSTLEIQRTEQGDSAMYLCASSLGGQRSTEAFFGQGTRLTVV.

This clonotype is classed as large (0.1 to 1%). The chain links TRBV6-6 to TRBJ1-1; no definite D call. CDR3 length equals 13 residues. Per germline, CDR1 MNHNY and CDR2 SVGAGI (reference sequence). The V end lost 5 bases, the J end lost 3 bases, and 10 bases lay between the germline ends. The CDR3 reads CASSGPAHTEAFF. The CDR3 nucleotides read TGTGCCAGCAGTGGTCCAGCCCACACTGAAGCTTTCTTT.